This T cell receptor beta chain stems from a study of T cell repertoires in cytomegalovirus infection (dated by TCRdb to between 2018 and 2021). With regard to the full study: Alongside well-studied HLA-B-restricted epitopes, the peptide stimulations were aimed at recently identified HLA-C-restricted CMV epitopes, whose presentation resists viral immunomodulation. The HLA type of each donor mattered for the analysis, because public TCR beta signatures pointed to carriage of CMV infection along with the matching HLA type.

TCRdb records Illumina HiSeq 1500 as the sequencer. Clones were called with MiXCR by TCRdb after fastp trimmed the public reads at Q25, and only in-frame beta chains were retained. Rows are unified per CDR3 protein, each entry keeping the most common DNA and genes. Recorded for this sample are about 830,000 distinct CDR3 sequences; less than 35% of them occurred a single time. Of the sample, around 11% is held by the ten largest clones. Findings and caveats that apply to the study as a whole: Carriers of CMV infection plus the relevant HLA type were discriminated by the cumulative frequency of public TCR beta family members in the study cohort and in an independent 352-donor cohort. The ex vivo response was dominated by HLA-C-restricted CMV-specific TCR beta clonotypes, which also provided the single most frequent clonotype in two of eight donors.

The CDR3 runs 14 amino acids, cysteine and phenylalanine included. The read is trimmed to its CDR3 DNA, 42 bases read in frame from base 1. V lost 6 bases and J lost 2 bases; the stretch between them is 13 bases long. CDR1 MNHEY and CDR2 SVGEGT are derived from the germline V gene. What the treatment or condition label conveys for this sample: in vitro stimulation with specific CMV peptide epitopes to enrich CMV-specific T cells. Notes on this clonotype: The antigen it recognizes is unknown. Nothing much larger sits one base from this clone, and base qualities are not available.

Sequences were derived from cultured CD8+ T cells from PBMCs, sampled from culture after CMV antigen stimulation. The chain links TRBV6-2 or TRBV6-3 with TRBJ1-2, with a weak D call of TRBD1 (5 bases match). The sequence came from a human donor in good health (CMV status not recorded). Some clones in this sample may be carry-over from other donors' samples. The bases are TGTGCCAGCAGGAACTCGGGACCAAACTATGGCTACACCTTC. The translation is CASRNSGPNYGYTF.